This TCR beta chain was retrieved from a study of blood T cell repertoires in COVID-19 (dated by TCRdb to 2019 to 2021). Background for the entire study: Samples from collaborators originated in the United States, Italy and Spain and spanned both the acute and convalescent phases of COVID-19. The prospective study material was composed of cDNA or gDNA derived from T cells, B-cell-depleted T cells, or PBMCs. Subjects who had been exposed to COVID-19, were actively infected with it, or had recovered from it provided the deeply sampled blood TCRbeta repertoires that made up the dataset. The repertoires were released in a freely available public database meant as a resource for research on the immune response to SARS-CoV-2. Samples were obtained from the ongoing ImmuneRACE study (first 160 participants) and from about 1,300 subjects provided by 6 global collaborators. The sample metadata nearly always contained a de-identified subject ID, COVID-19 status, age in years and sex. Where HLA class I and class II types were available, the types were taken from metadata supplied by the sample provider, not from assay-based typing. Beyond this particular receptor, the publication reports: The amount of clinical and demographic metadata varied by source and participant and was provided uncurated.

Note on this clone: Its antigen remains unidentified. The sample holds no much larger clone one base away, and base qualities are not on file.

Based on the germline V gene, the CDR1 and CDR2 sequences are MNHEY and SVGEGT. Including cysteine and phenylalanine, the CDR3 has 13 amino acids. The kept DNA is CDR3 alone, 39 bases in frame from the first base. V is pared back by 5 bases and J by 7 bases, with 12 bases lying between the germline termini. Whole blood was collected in K2EDTA tubes by collaborating institutions according to the institutions' own protocols. For TCRbeta analysis, collaborators shipped samples as frozen whole blood, isolated PBMCs, or DNA extracted from either of those sample types. TCRbeta CDR3 regions were amplified from genomic DNA by means of the immunoSEQ Assay, a bias-controlled multiplex PCR. On the authors' methods: Nucleated cell counts per sample were estimated from amplification of reference gene primers within the assay. To quantify the absolute abundance of each unique TCRbeta CDR3 rearrangement, sequence reads were collapsed and filtered. For each sample, productive Simpson clonality was calculated by taking the square root of Simpson's diversity index across productive rearrangements. TCRdb obtained this table from immuneACCESS and retained in-frame rearrangements with V and J assigned. These tables miss some clones; where compared with another copy, unresolved V genes account for less than half of the shortfall, and the remainder is unexplained. V and J calls and clone size are those listed in that table; D and trimming were worked out from the DNA. The table for this sample lists some 150,000 clones; 91% of them were counted only once. The ten top clones hold approximately 0.55% of the sample.

The receptor was isolated from a man aged 45 to 65 with acute or convalescent COVID-19. The chain is made from TRBV6-2 or TRBV6-3 and TRBJ1-5; a weak D assignment points to TRBD1 (6 bases agree). The material sequenced was peripheral blood. The CDR3 corresponds to CASSDQGNQPQHF. The nucleotide sequence is TGTGCCAGCAGTGACCAGGGGAACCAGCCCCAGCATTTT.